This T cell receptor (beta chain) was profiled in a study of T cell responses to AZD1222 COVID-19 vaccine. Overall study findings and caveats: Unmutated variant regions reportedly attract nearly half of all spike-specific TCRs. Among the donors, most were white British and more were female, and clonal diversity was possibly underestimated. Baseline seropositives among AZD1222 recipients totaled only 5 to 7.

Method: immunoSEQ multiplex PCR; TCRdb's copy keeps in-frame clones and lacks some. There are around 110,000 clones in the sample; roughly nine tenths occur only once, and approximately 1.4% lies in the top ten. Samples with a second dose at about 4 or about 12 weeks were pooled together. CDR3 length: 18 amino acids. CDR1 LGHNA and CDR2 YNFKEQ come from the germline V gene. V was clipped by 0 bases and J by 3 bases; unmatched bases: 14. In regard to this clone: Antigen: not known.

The sequencing here drew on peripheral blood, taken 28 days after the second AZD1222 dose. This TCR was sampled from an adult who received the AZD1222 COVID-19 vaccine. J is TRBJ2-7 and V is TRBV4-2, with 7 bases aligning to TRBD2. The CDR3: CASSQDLAPGGRSYEQYF. In DNA, the CDR3 is TGTGCCAGCAGCCAAGATTTGGCCCCGGGCGGGAGAAGCTACGAGCAGTACTTC.